This TCR beta chain derives from a study of somatic mutations in cytotoxic T cells in rheumatoid arthritis. Study-level information: Certain V beta antibody-stained T-cell populations, V beta1+ cells sequenced for TCRB among them, were flow-sorted to nearly 100% purity.

There are 16 residues in the CDR3. Trimming cost V 1 base and J 0 bases; bases outside gene matches: 6. CDR1 is SGHAT and CDR2 is FQNNGV in the germline V gene. Here immunoSEQ multiplex PCR was the method, and the copy in TCRdb shows in-frame clones only, minus some. This table holds tens of thousands of clones, under 90% found once. V and J are TRBV11-2 and TRBJ2-7; 7 positions match TRBD2. This TCR came from a man between 35 and 55 years old in good health. The sequencing input was CD8+ T cells sorted from blood. The CDR3 reads CASSLVLGEGSYEQYF. The CDR3 bases are TGTGCCAGCAGCTTAGTCTTGGGGGAGGGCTCCTACGAGCAGTACTTC.